Here is one T cell receptor (beta chain) with its context. What it recognizes is unknown. Sorting that relied on CD45RO/CCR7/CD25/CD127/CD95/CD27 yielded CD4+ naive, central memory, regulatory and stem cell-like memory cells. The data were obtained in a study of beta chain features in type 1 diabetes. V lost 6 bases to trimming and J lost 8 bases; unmatched junction nucleotides: 9. The CDR3 length is 14 residues. Germline CDR1 reads MNHEY; CDR2 reads SVGAGI. Study conclusions and caveats: In comparison with healthy donors, patients had naive, central memory and Treg TCRB repertoires that appeared more similar. High TCR expression in some cells could lead to their over-representation in cDNA sequencing. At VDJ recombination sites, type 1 diabetes patients had fewer insertions and more deleted nucleotides. Researchers report that Type 1 diabetes patients had moderately but significantly shorter TCRB CDR3s across all four CD4+ subsets.

cDNA synthesis used the whole RNA isolate, giving expressed TCRB sequences. The data were produced by immunoSEQ multiplex PCR, yet TCRdb's version contains in-frame clones alone and is incomplete. The top ten hold 0.04% of the sample, which has hundreds of thousands of clones, over 11% seen once. The TCR sequence derives from a man between 18 and 29 years old with type 1 diabetes. Specimen: naive CD4+ T cells from blood. The chain joins TRBV6-5 to TRBJ1-3; 8 bases fit TRBD1. The CDR3 coding sequence is TGTGCCAGCAGCACCGACAGGGGAGGACACACCATATATTTT. It is translated as CASSTDRGGHTIYF.